Below are 30 T cell receptor beta chains sequenced from a single sample in a study of T cell clonality in common variable immunodeficiency. Study findings and constraints: Common variable immunodeficiency TCR beta sequences reportedly had fewer deletions and N-nucleotide insertions.

These receptors have no known antigen. The table came from immunoSEQ multiplex PCR; TCRdb's copy has only in-frame clones and leaves some out. The specimen has about 26,000 clones, none found just once. The sequencing sample was made of peripheral blood mononuclear cells. The receptors originated from a human donor with common variable immunodeficiency.

As regards this clone: The CDR3 end lies 3 residues beyond the end of the read and is filled in from the germline J gene. V is TRBV19 and J is TRBJ1-3; a possible D gene is TRBD1 (5 bases). CDR3 size: 15 residues. Germline assignment: CDR1 LNHDA and CDR2 SQIVND (reference sequence). Trimming took off 6 bases at V and 5 bases at J, with 17 bases between the two ends. CDR3 region: CASSTPGGERNTIYF. Incomplete CDR3 DNA: TGTGCCAGTAGCACCCCCGGAGGGGAGAGAAACACC.

The table lists this clone with many counts. The CDR3: CASSSSFPGWETQYF. The CDR3 DNA, read in part, is TGTGCCAGCAGCTCCAGCTTCCCGGGGTGGGAGACC. This rearrangement joins TRBV11-2 to TRBJ2-5; D perhaps matches TRBD2 (5 bases). The read stops 3 residues short of the end of the CDR3; the missing end is completed from the germline J gene. The CDR3 loop spans 15 amino acids. V lost 4 bases and J lost 5, with 17 bases in between. Germline V gives CDR1 SGHAT, CDR2 FQNNGV. The full variable domain, rest sourced from reference TRBV11-2 and TRBJ2-5, is EAGVAQSPRYKIIEKRQSVAFWCNPISGHATLYWYQQILGQGPKLLIQFQNNGVVDDSQLPKDRFSAERLKGVDSTLKIQPAKLEDSAVYLCASSSSFPGWETQYFGPGTRLLVL.

This clone was observed a few times. The sequenced fragment ends 3 residues before the CDR3 boundary, so the rest is inferred from the germline J gene. V usage is TRBV19 and J usage is TRBJ2-1, with D perhaps TRBD1 (6 bases). The CDR3 spans 14 residues. Trimming pared 4 bases from V and 5 bases from J, leaving 12 bases between. Germline CDR1 reads LNHDA; CDR2 reads SQIVND (reference sequence). CDR3 DNA (partial): TGTGCCAGTAGTAGGGGGCTAGATAACAATGAG. Protein product: CASSRGLDNNE. The full-length CDR3 reads as CASSRGLDNNEQFF.

This clone was recorded at least ten times. The read terminates 3 residues ahead of where the CDR3 ends, so the germline J gene completes it. The rearrangement uses TRBV19 and TRBJ2-4, with TRBD2 matching 7 bases. The CDR3 extends over 17 amino acids. V shed 5 bases and J 0 bases; nucleotides not matched to a gene: 10. Germline CDR1 LNHDA, CDR2 SQIVND (reference sequence). The CDR3 DNA, read in part, is TGTGCCAGTAGTGAGGTAGGCGGGGGAGGAGCCAAAAACATT. As protein: CASSEVGGGGAKNI. The entire CDR3 is CASSEVGGGGAKNIQYF.

In this sample, this clone turned up many times. The sequence runs out 3 residues before the end of the CDR3; the remainder is reconstructed from the germline J gene. J is TRBJ1-2 and V is TRBV18; 9 nucleotides agree with TRBD1. This CDR3 has 15 residues. In germline, CDR1 is KGHSH, CDR2 LQKENI. J lost 3 bases, V lost 2 bases, and 4 bases had no gene match. CDR3 DNA (partial): TGTGCCAGCTCACCAAAAAGGACAGGGGACTATGGC. This encodes CASSPKRTGDYG. In full, the CDR3 reads CASSPKRTGDYGYTF.

This clone was seen a handful of times. The CDR3 sequence is CASSISTGGGTEAFF. CDR3 DNA, as far as it was read: TGTGCCAGTAGTATTTCGACAGGGGGAGGTACTGAA. The genes are TRBV19 and TRBJ1-1; 9 bases map to TRBD1. With the read ending 3 residues before the CDR3 end, the germline J gene is used to fill in that end. Germline V gene lookup returns CDR1 LNHDA and CDR2 SQIVND (reference sequence). The ends lost 3 bases at V and 5 bases at J; junction bases unmatched: 7. The CDR3 has 15 residues.

Concerning this clone: Coverage ceases 3 residues before the CDR3 finishes, and the germline J gene fills in the end. J is TRBJ1-1 and V is TRBV19; D gene uncertain. The CDR3 is 14 residues long. V lost 2 bases to trimming and J lost 3 bases, with 10 bases between them. Germline lookup yields CDR1 LNHDA and CDR2 SQIVND (reference sequence). CDR3 sequence: CASSIKPPYTEAFF. CDR3 DNA (partial): TGTGCCAGTAGTATAAAGCCGCCCTACACTGAA.

The CDR3: CASSFQGESYEQYF. The DNA read from the CDR3 is TGTGCCAGCAGCTTCCAGGGGGAATCCTACGAG. V is TRBV5-4 and J is TRBJ2-7; 7 bases match TRBD1. The read halts 3 residues ahead of the CDR3 end, with the missing end drawn from the germline J gene. From germline, CDR1 is SGHNT and CDR2 YYREEE (reference sequence). V gave up 2 bases and J gave up 1 base; unmatched junction bases: 3. The CDR3 sequence is 14 residues long. The variable domain in full, completed from reference TRBV5-4 and TRBJ2-7, reads ETGVTQSPTHLIKTRGQQVTLRCSSQSGHNTVSWYQQALGQGPQFIFQYYREEENGRGNFPPRFSGLQFPNYSSELNVNALELDDSALYLCASSFQGESYEQYFGPGTRLTVT.

This clone was seen repeatedly, ten times or more. Incomplete CDR3 DNA: TGTGCCAGCAGCTTCCCCATCGTCGGAGAGACC. It encodes CASSFPIVGET. The CDR3 in full is CASSFPIVGETQYF. The chain joins TRBV7-6 to TRBJ2-5; D ambiguous. The read comes to an end 3 residues before the CDR3 does, leaving the germline J gene to fill in the end. The germline V gene has CDR1 SGHVS and CDR2 FNYEAQ. There are 14 residues in the CDR3. V was trimmed by 3 bases and J by 4 bases, leaving 12 bases between them.

Ten or more counts support this clone. The CDR3 end lies 3 residues beyond the end of the read and is filled in from the germline J gene. The rearrangement uses TRBV10-3 and TRBJ2-5; 11 bases align to TRBD1. The germline V gene has CDR1 ENHRY and CDR2 SYGVKD. The CDR3 runs 13 residues. Trimming cost V 8 bases and J 4 bases; bases outside gene matches: 3. The CDR3 protein is CAIGQGAGETQYF. Incomplete CDR3 DNA: TGTGCCATCGGACAGGGGGCAGGAGAGACC.

The sample holds a few counts of this clone. Read data end 3 residues before the CDR3 end; the end is taken from the germline J gene. V is TRBV2 and J is TRBJ1-5; D gene uncertain. This CDR3 comprises 16 residues. Per the germline V gene, CDR1 is SNHLY and CDR2 is FYNNEI. Deletions cut 5 bases from V and 2 bases from J, with 16 bases between. CDR3 sequence reads: CASSRSAGRGNQPQHF. The part of the CDR3 DNA that was read is TGTGCCAGCAGTCGCTCTGCGGGGAGAGGCAATCAGCCC.

Note on this clone: The read terminates 3 residues ahead of where the CDR3 ends, so the germline J gene completes it. J is TRBJ2-7 and V is TRBV7-9, with TRBD1 matching 7 bases. The CDR3 loop spans 14 amino acids. Germline lookup yields CDR1 SEHNR and CDR2 FQNEAQ (reference sequence). Trimming cost V 1 base and J 3 bases; bases outside gene matches: 3. The DNA read from the CDR3 is TGTGCCAGCAGCTTAGAAGACAGGGTCTACGAG. Encoded protein: CASSLEDRVYE. The full CDR3 is CASSLEDRVYEQYF.

This clone appeared a few times. A clone one base away is much larger, so this may be a read error. The read finishes 3 residues shy of the CDR3 end, and the germline J gene is used to complete it. The chain links TRBV5-1 to TRBJ2-1; 10 nucleotides match TRBD1. Germline V gene lookup returns CDR1 SGHRS and CDR2 YFSETQ. V shed 4 bases, J shed 7 bases, and the junction held 14 bases outside the gene matches. The CDR3 length is 17 residues. Incomplete CDR3 DNA: TGCGCCAGCAGCACTGACATAAGGACAGGGGGTTTGAATGAG. Amino acid sequence: CASSTDIRTGGLNE. From start to end, the CDR3 is CASSTDIRTGGLNEQFF. The full variable domain, rest sourced from reference TRBV5-1 and TRBJ2-1, is KAGVTQTPRYLIKTRGQQVTLSCSPISGHRSVSWYQQTPGQGLQFLFEYFSETQRNKGNFPGRFSGRQFSNSRSEMNVSTLELGDSALYLCASSTDIRTGGLNEQFFGPGTRLTVL.

This clone was seen a handful of times. The CDR3 is cut off 3 residues early in the read; its end comes from the germline J gene. The genes are TRBV2 and TRBJ2-7; D perhaps matches TRBD1 (6 bases). V lost 4 bases, J lost 2 bases, and 12 bases lay in between. This CDR3 is 14 amino acids long. Germline V gives CDR1 SNHLY, CDR2 FYNNEI. CDR3 sequence reads: CASSGPKGAYEQYF. CDR3 bases read: TGTGCCAGCAGTGGGCCGAAGGGGGCCTACGAG.

This clone has at least ten counts. The read ends 3 residues before the CDR3 terminus; that terminus is restored from the germline J gene. V and J are TRBV19 and TRBJ1-5; TRBD1 is a possible D gene (5 bases). This CDR3 is built from 13 residues. Germline values: CDR1 LNHDA, CDR2 SQIVND (reference sequence). Between the trimmed V and J ends, which lost 3 bases and 9 bases, there was a span of 12 bases. The covered CDR3 bases are TGTGCCAGTAGTATTGGGATCCAGGGGCCC. Residues: CASSIGIQGP. The entire CDR3 protein reads CASSIGIQGPQHF.

A word on this clone: The CDR3 goes on 3 residues after the read ends, and that part is filled in from the germline J gene. The V gene is TRBV6-2 or TRBV6-3, the J gene TRBJ2-7; 10 nucleotides match TRBD2. Germline lookup yields CDR1 MNHEY and CDR2 SVGEGT. This CDR3 comprises 15 residues. The junction had 7 bases not matched to a gene; V was cut back by 5 bases and J by 3 bases. The sequenced CDR3 bases are TGTGCCAGCAGTACTCCTAGCGGGAGATACTACGAG. Translating gives CASSTPSGRYYE. The CDR3 reads in full as CASSTPSGRYYEQYF.

On this clone: The observed sequence ends 3 residues before the CDR3 terminus, with the missing tail filled in from the germline J gene. The chain employs TRBV7-3 and TRBJ2-1; the match to TRBD1 covers 9 bases. The J segment lost 2 bases and the V segment lost 5 bases, leaving 7 bases of the junction unmatched. The length of the CDR3 is 16 residues. Germline assignment: CDR1 SGHTA and CDR2 FQGTGA. The chain's CDR3 is CASSAPGQGTYNEQFF. The covered CDR3 bases are TGTGCCAGCAGCGCACCGGGACAGGGAACCTACAATGAG.

This clone was counted many times. Sequencing ends 3 residues short of the CDR3 end; the germline J gene provides the rest. The V call is TRBV6-4, the J call TRBJ2-2; D gene unclear. There are 13 residues in the CDR3. Trimming took off 4 bases at V and 4 bases at J, with 7 bases between the two ends. Germline assignment: CDR1 MRHNA and CDR2 SNTAGT. The part of the CDR3 DNA that was read is TGTGCCAGCAGTGCCGACTCCACCGGGGAG. This translates into CASSADSTGE. The entire CDR3 protein is CASSADSTGELFF.

This clone was found many times. The CDR3 goes on 3 residues after the read ends, and that part is filled in from the germline J gene. The chain combines TRBV5-1 with TRBJ2-3; TRBD2 agrees at 10 bases. The CDR3 extends over 17 amino acids. V shed 1 base, J shed 0 bases, and the junction held 5 bases outside the gene matches. Germline V gene data show CDR1 as SGHRS and CDR2 as YFSETQ. Incomplete CDR3 DNA: TGCGCCAGCAGCTTGTACAGCGGGGGGGCTAGCACAGATACG. This encodes CASSLYSGGASTDT. The complete CDR3 sequence is CASSLYSGGASTDTQYF.

This clone was seen repeatedly, ten times or more. The read terminates 3 residues ahead of where the CDR3 ends, so the germline J gene completes it. The chain links TRBV19 to TRBJ2-7, with 9 bases identical to TRBD2. The CDR3 totals 14 residues. After removal of 3 bases from V and 1 base from J, the junction contained 1 base not matched to a gene. CDR1 is LNHDA and CDR2 is SQIVND in the germline V gene (reference sequence). CDR3 sequence reads: CASSITSGSYEQYF. The CDR3 bases that were read are TGTGCCAGTAGTATCACTAGCGGGTCCTACGAG.

This clone was seen repeatedly, ten times or more. The read terminates 3 residues before the CDR3 end, so the remaining end is supplied by the germline J gene. The J gene is TRBJ2-7, the V gene TRBV2; tentatively, D is TRBD1 (6 bases). Germline CDR1 is SNHLY and CDR2 is FYNNEI. CDR3 size: 12 residues. The V gene lost 5 bases and the J gene lost 1 base, with 6 bases spanning the gap. The CDR3 bases that were read are TGTGCCAGCAGTACAGGGTCCTACGAG. It encodes CASSTGSYE. The entire CDR3 reads CASSTGSYEQYF. The full variable domain, with the rest looked up from reference TRBV2 and TRBJ2-7, is EPEVTQTPSHQVTQMGQEVILRCVPISNHLYFYWYRQILGQKVEFLVSFYNNEISEKSEIFDDQFSVERPDGSNFTLKIRSTKLEDSAMYFCASSTGSYEQYFGPGTRLTVT.

The sample holds many counts of this clone. The CDR3 end is not reached by the read, which stops 3 residues before it; the germline J gene fills it in. J is TRBJ1-2 and V is TRBV6-4; 10 nucleotides agree with TRBD1. Germline CDR1 reads MRHNA; CDR2 reads SNTAGT. The length of the CDR3 is 14 residues. CDR3 protein: CASKGDGTGAGYTF. The sequenced part of the CDR3 DNA is TGTGCCAGCAAGGGAGACGGGACAGGGGCCGGC.

This clone showed up just a few times. The sequenced CDR3 bases are TGTGCCATCAGTACGGGACTTATAAGCAATGAG. Its translation: CAISTGLISNE. The CDR3 in its entirety is CAISTGLISNEQFF. The chain joins TRBV10-3 to TRBJ2-1; TRBD2 might be the D (6 bases). The read ends 3 residues shy of where the CDR3 ends; the end is completed using the germline J gene. Germline lookup yields CDR1 ENHRY and CDR2 SYGVKD. This CDR3 has 14 amino acids. V lost 5 bases to trimming and J lost 6 bases, with 14 bases between them.

This clone occurred many times. Read coverage stops 3 residues before the CDR3 terminus; the germline J gene supplies the remainder. The V and J genes are TRBV5-4 and TRBJ2-1, with TRBD1 matching 9 bases. There are 15 residues in the CDR3. Trimming took 3 bases from V and 4 from J; bases not matched to a gene: 5. Germline CDR1 SGHNT, CDR2 YYREEE (reference sequence). The CDR3 bases that were read are TGTGCCAGCAGCTCCCCGGGACAGGGTTACAATGAG. It encodes CASSSPGQGYNE. The full CDR3 reads CASSSPGQGYNEQFF.

With regard to this clone: Read coverage stops 3 residues before the CDR3 terminus; the germline J gene supplies the remainder. Different DNA sequences within this sample yield the same CDR3. The rearrangement joins TRBV19 to TRBJ2-1; 10 nucleotides align to TRBD1. The CDR3 has 13 residues. Germline V gives CDR1 LNHDA, CDR2 SQIVND (reference sequence). V shed 7 bases and J 7 bases; nucleotides not matched to a gene: 4. CDR3 residues: CASTPDRGNEQFF. The part of the CDR3 DNA that was read is TGTGCCAGTACTCCGGACAGGGGGAATGAG.

A word on this clone: The read is 3 residues too short to cover the CDR3 end, so that end is filled in from the germline J gene. In the same sample, other DNA sequences code for this CDR3. This chain uses TRBV2 with TRBJ1-6; the D gene is possibly TRBD1 (6 bases). This CDR3 comprises 15 residues. V was cut by 4 bases and J by 10 bases, with 17 bases left in between. Per the germline V gene, CDR1 is SNHLY and CDR2 is FYNNEI. The CDR3 DNA, read in part, is TGTGCCAGCAGTGCACGACAACAGGGTGACTCACCC. Protein product: CASSARQQGDSP. In full, the CDR3 is CASSARQQGDSPLHF.

About this clone itself: The sequence runs out 3 residues before the end of the CDR3; the remainder is reconstructed from the germline J gene. V usage is TRBV6-1 and J usage is TRBJ2-7, with D unclear. CDR1 and CDR2 from the germline V gene are MNHNS and SASEGT. This CDR3 comprises 14 residues. The germline V and J ends were trimmed by 0 bases and 6 bases, with 12 bases remaining between them. Incomplete CDR3 DNA: TGTGCCAGCAGTGAAGCCCCTCCGGGTAGCGAG. Its translation: CASSEAPPGSE. The full CDR3 reads CASSEAPPGSEQYF.

On this clone itself: The CDR3 extends 3 residues past the end of the read, so its final part is completed from the germline J gene. The chain carries TRBV7-2 and TRBJ2-1, with 9 bases identical to TRBD1. The CDR3 covers 14 residues. V lost 5 bases to trimming and J lost 9 bases; unmatched junction nucleotides: 8. Germline V CDR1 and CDR2: SGHTA, FQGNSA. The chain's CDR3 is CASSVRDRAFEQFF. Partial CDR3 DNA: TGTGCCAGCAGCGTCCGGGACAGGGCTTTTGAG.

As regards this clone: From the germline J gene comes the end of the CDR3, since the read stops 3 residues before it. This chain uses TRBV5-1 with TRBJ1-2; 10 bases are shared with TRBD1. The germline CDR1 and CDR2 sequences are SGHRS and YFSETQ. The CDR3 has 15 amino acids. V dropped 4 bases and J dropped 2; count of bases not matched to a gene: 5. The sequenced part of the CDR3 DNA is TGCGCCAGCAGCGAGGGGACAGGGGCCAACTATGGC. Its protein product is CASSEGTGANYG. The complete CDR3 sequence is CASSEGTGANYGYTF.

This clone was seen a few times. The read ends 3 residues early relative to the CDR3; the germline J gene fills the gap. The V call is TRBV6-2 or TRBV6-3, the J call TRBJ2-2; TRBD2 might be the D (7 bases). CDR1 is MNHEY and CDR2 is SVGEGT in the germline V gene. The CDR3 extends over 17 amino acids. V lost 6 bases and J lost 6, with 23 bases in between. The covered CDR3 bases are TGTGCCAGCAGACAGAATTTAGCGATGGGGGGGCCCGGGGAG. Its translation is CASRQNLAMGGPGE. The CDR3 reads in full as CASRQNLAMGGPGELFF.